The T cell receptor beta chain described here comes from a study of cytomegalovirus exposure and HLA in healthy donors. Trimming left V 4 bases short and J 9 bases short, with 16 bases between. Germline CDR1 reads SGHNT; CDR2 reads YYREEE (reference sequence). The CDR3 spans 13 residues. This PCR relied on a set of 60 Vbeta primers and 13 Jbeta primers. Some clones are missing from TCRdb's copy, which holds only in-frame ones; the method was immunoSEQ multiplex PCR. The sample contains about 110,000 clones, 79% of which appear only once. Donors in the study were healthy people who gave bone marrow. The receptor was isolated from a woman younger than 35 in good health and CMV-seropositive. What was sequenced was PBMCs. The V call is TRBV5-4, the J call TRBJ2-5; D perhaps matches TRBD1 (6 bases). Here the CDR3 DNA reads TGTGCCAGCAGCGAGTGGGGGCATCAGGCCCAGTACTTC. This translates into CASSEWGHQAQYF.